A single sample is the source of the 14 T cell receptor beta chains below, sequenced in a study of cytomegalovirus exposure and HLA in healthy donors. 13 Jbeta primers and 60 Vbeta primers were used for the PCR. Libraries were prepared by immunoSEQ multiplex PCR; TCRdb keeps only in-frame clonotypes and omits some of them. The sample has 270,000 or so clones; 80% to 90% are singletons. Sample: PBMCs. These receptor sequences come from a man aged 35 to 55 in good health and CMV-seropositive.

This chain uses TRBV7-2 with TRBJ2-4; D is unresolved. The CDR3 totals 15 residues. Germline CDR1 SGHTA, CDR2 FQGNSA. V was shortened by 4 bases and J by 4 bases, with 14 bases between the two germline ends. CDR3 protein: CASSSQKQQKNIQYF. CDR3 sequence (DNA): TGTGCCAGCAGCTCCCAAAAACAGCAGAAAAACATTCAGTACTTC.

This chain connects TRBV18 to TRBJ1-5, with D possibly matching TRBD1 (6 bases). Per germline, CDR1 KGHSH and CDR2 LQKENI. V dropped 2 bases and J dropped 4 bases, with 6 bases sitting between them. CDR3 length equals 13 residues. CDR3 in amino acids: CASSPTGNQPQHF. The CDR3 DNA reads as TGTGCCAGCTCACCAACAGGGAATCAGCCCCAGCATTTT.

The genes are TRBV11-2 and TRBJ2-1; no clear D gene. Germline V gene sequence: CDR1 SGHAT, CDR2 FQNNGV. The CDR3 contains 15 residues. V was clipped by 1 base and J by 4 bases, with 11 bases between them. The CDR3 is CASSLVRLPYNEQFF. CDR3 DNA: TGTGCCAGCAGCTTAGTGAGACTGCCTTACAATGAGCAGTTCTTC. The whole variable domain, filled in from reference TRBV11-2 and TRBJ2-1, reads EAGVAQSPRYKIIEKRQSVAFWCNPISGHATLYWYQQILGQGPKLLIQFQNNGVVDDSQLPKDRFSAERLKGVDSTLKIQPAKLEDSAVYLCASSLVRLPYNEQFFGPGTRLTVL.

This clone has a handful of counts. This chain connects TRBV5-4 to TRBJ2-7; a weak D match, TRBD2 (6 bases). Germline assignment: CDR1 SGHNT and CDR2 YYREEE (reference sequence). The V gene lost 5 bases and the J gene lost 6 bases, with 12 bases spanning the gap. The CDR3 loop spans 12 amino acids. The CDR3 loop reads CASRVVGGEQYF. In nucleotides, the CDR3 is TGTGCCAGCAGGGTAGTCGGGGGCGAGCAGTACTTC.

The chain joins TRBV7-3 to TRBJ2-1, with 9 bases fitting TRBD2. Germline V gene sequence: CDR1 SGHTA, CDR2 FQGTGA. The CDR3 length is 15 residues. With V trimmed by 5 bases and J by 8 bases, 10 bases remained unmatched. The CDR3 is CASSKMLAGVHEQFF. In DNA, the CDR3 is TGTGCCAGCAGCAAAATGTTAGCGGGAGTTCATGAGCAGTTCTTC.

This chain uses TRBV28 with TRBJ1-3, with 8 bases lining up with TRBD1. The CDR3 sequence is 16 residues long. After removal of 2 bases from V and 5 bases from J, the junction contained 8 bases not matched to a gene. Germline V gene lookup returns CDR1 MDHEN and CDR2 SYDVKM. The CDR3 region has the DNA TGTGCCAGCAGTTTACTCGTTAGGACAGGGAGAAACACCATATATTTT. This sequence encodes CASSLLVRTGRNTIYF.

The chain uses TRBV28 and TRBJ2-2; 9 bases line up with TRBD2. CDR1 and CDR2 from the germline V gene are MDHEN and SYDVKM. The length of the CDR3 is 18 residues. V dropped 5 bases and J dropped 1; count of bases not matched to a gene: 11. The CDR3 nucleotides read TGTGCCAGCAGTCCACGGACTAGCGCTCGAGAGAACACCGGGGAGCTGTTTTTT. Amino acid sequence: CASSPRTSARENTGELFF.

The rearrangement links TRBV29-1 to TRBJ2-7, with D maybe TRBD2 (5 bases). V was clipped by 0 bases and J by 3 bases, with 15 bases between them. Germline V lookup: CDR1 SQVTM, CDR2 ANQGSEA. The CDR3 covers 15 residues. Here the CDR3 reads CSVEDQISENYEQYF. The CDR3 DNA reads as TGCAGCGTTGAAGATCAGATTAGCGAGAACTACGAGCAGTACTTC.

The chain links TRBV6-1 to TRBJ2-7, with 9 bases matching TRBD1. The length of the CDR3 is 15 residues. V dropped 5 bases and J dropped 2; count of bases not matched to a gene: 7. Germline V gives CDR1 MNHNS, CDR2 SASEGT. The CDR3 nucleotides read TGTGCCAGCAGTAAGGACAGGGGAGTCCCCTACGAGCAGTACTTC. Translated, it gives CASSKDRGVPYEQYF.

CDR3 nucleotides: TGTGCCAGCAGTTTGGGGTACGGGACTAGCGGGAGCAGCACAGATACGCAGTATTTT. It is translated as CASSLGYGTSGSSTDTQYF. The V and J genes are TRBV27 and TRBJ2-3; 14 positions match TRBD2. V shed 3 bases, J shed 0 bases, and the junction held 8 bases outside the gene matches. Germline-derived CDR1 and CDR2 are MNHEY and SMNVEV (reference sequence). The CDR3 loop spans 19 amino acids.

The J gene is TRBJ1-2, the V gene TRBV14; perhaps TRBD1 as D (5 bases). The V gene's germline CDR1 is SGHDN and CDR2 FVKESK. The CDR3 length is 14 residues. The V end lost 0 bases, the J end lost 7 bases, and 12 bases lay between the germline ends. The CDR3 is CASSQDARVPGYTF. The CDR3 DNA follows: TGTGCCAGCAGCCAAGATGCCAGGGTCCCTGGCTACACCTTC. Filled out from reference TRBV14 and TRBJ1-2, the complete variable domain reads EAGVTQFPSHSVIEKGQTVTLRCDPISGHDNLYWYRRVMGKEIKFLLHFVKESKQDESGMPNNRFLAERTGGTYSTLKVQPAELEDSGVYFCASSQDARVPGYTFGSGTRLTVV.

CDR3 in amino acids: CASSQVPLAAYNEQFF. The CDR3 coding sequence is TGCGCCAGCAGCCAGGTTCCACTAGCGGCTTACAATGAGCAGTTCTTC. The rearrangement joins TRBV4-1 to TRBJ2-1, with TRBD2 matching 8 bases. The CDR3 is 16 amino acids. The ends lost 3 bases at V and 4 bases at J; junction bases unmatched: 8. The germline V gene has CDR1 MGHRA and CDR2 YSYEKL.

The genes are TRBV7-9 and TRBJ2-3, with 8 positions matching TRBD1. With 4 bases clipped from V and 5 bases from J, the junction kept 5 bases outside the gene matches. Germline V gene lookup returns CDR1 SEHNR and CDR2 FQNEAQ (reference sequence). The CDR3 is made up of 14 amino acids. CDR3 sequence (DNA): TGTGCCAGCAGCTCGGACAGGGATGGAGATACGCAGTATTTT. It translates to CASSSDRDGDTQYF.

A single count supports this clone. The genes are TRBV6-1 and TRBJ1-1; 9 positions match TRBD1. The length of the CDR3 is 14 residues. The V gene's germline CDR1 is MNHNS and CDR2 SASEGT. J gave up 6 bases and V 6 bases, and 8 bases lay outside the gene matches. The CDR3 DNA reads TGTGCCAGCAGATCTCCGGGACAGGGCTCTGAAGCTTTCTTT. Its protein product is CASRSPGQGSEAFF.